A selection of T cell receptor beta chains follows, all from one sample in a study of T cell changes during pregnancy in multiple sclerosis. The assay was immunoSEQ multiplex PCR, and TCRdb's table has in-frame clones only and misses some. The sample has approximately 57,000 clones, under 95% seen once. The specimen comprised peripheral blood, sampled after pregnancy. Receptors originate from a female donor in good health, enrolled as a control in a pregnancy study. The CDR3 runs from the conserved cysteine through the conserved F or W. The D gene is left open where the match is weak. Only some rows state a clone size, as once, few, many or a class for expanded clones.

>13|TRBD1|once|TRBV6-6|TRBJ2-3
TGTGCCAGCAGTGGACAGGGGATAGATACGCAGTATTTT
CASSGQGIDTQYF
>17|TRBD1|few|TRBV28|TRBJ1-4
TGTGCCAGTCTTGACTCCGGGACAGGGGGCCCAAGAGAAAAACTGTTTTTT
CASLDSGTGGPREKLFF
>16|NA|NA|TRBV7-3|TRBJ2-4
TGTGCCAGCAGCCTGAACGGGGGGCGCGGTAAAAACATTCAGTACTTC
CASSLNGGRGKNIQYF
>14|NA|NA|TRBV27|TRBJ2-5
TGTGCCAGCAGTTTAGGTGGGCGCCAAGAGACCCAGTACTTC
CASSLGGRQETQYF
>16|NA|once|TRBV9|TRBJ2-6
TGTGCCAGCAGCGTAACTTGGGAGGAGGGGGCCAACGTCCTGACTTTC
CASSVTWEEGANVLTF
>16|NA|once|TRBV7-9|TRBJ1-4
TGTGCCAGCAGCTCCGGAAATGGACAGCGAAATGAAAAACTGTTTTTT
CASSSGNGQRNEKLFF
>15|TRBD1|NA|TRBV7-9|TRBJ1-5
TGTGCCAGCAGCCCCAAAGGGGGCGGGAATCAGCCCCAGCATTTT
CASSPKGGGNQPQHF
>19|TRBD2|NA|TRBV14|TRBJ2-7
TGTGCCAGCAGCCAAGATTCTACTAGCGGGCTACACAGCTCCTACGAGCAGTACTTC
CASSQDSTSGLHSSYEQYF
>14|NA|NA|TRBV25-1|TRBJ1-2
TGTGCCAGCAGTGATCCGGACAGCGGCTATGGCTACACCTTC
CASSDPDSGYGYTF
>15|NA|NA|TRBV7-9|TRBJ2-5
TGTGCCAGCAGCTCCTCGGGAGCCTCGGGGGAGACCCAGTACTTC
CASSSSGASGETQYF
>15|NA|NA|TRBV19|TRBJ2-5
TGTGCCAGTAGTATAAGTAGAGGAAACCAAGAGACCCAGTACTTC
CASSISRGNQETQYF
>16|TRBD1|NA|TRBV25-1|TRBJ2-5
TGTGCCAGCAGGGCTATGACAGGGAAAGGCCAAGAGACCCAGTACTTC
CASRAMTGKGQETQYF
>14|TRBD2|NA|TRBV18|TRBJ2-1
TGTGCCAGCTCGGGACTAGCGGAATTTAATGAGCAGTTCTTC
CASSGLAEFNEQFF
>15|TRBD1|once|TRBV28|TRBJ1-1
TGTGCCAGCAGTTTGGGGACAGGGAAGGACACTGAAGCTTTCTTT
CASSLGTGKDTEAFF
>15|NA|NA|TRBV11-2|TRBJ2-1
TGTGCCAGCAGCTTAGAGTTAGCGCCCTACAATGAGCAGTTCTTC
CASSLELAPYNEQFF
>15|TRBD1|NA|TRBV30|TRBJ1-5
TGTGCCTGGAGTTCCGGGACAGGGGGCAATCAGCCCCAGCATTTT
CAWSSGTGGNQPQHF
>17|TRBD1|NA|TRBV5-1|TRBJ1-1
TGCGCCAGCACCCAGGGGACAGGGCCATCCCCGAACACTGAAGCTTTCTTT
CASTQGTGPSPNTEAFF
>16|TRBD2|once|TRBV11-2|TRBJ2-7
TGTGCCAGCAGCTCCGGACTAGCGGGCCTTGCCTACGAGCAGTACTTC
CASSSGLAGLAYEQYF
>14|NA|NA|TRBV5-6|TRBJ2-3
TGTGCCAGCAGCTTGACAGGGCCAACAGATACGCAGTATTTT
CASSLTGPTDTQYF
>14|TRBD1|NA|TRBV19|TRBJ1-5
TGTGCCAGTATCCCCGGGACAGCTAATCAGCCCCAGCATTTT
CASIPGTANQPQHF
>15|TRBD1|NA|TRBV5-4|TRBJ2-5
TGTGCCAGCAGCTTGAAGACAGGGGCTCAAGAGACCCAGTACTTC
CASSLKTGAQETQYF
>16|NA|NA|TRBV5-1|TRBJ2-7
TGCGCCAGCAGCTTGTCTCGCGGGACGGCATCCTACGAGCAGTACTTC
CASSLSRGTASYEQYF
>16|TRBD2|NA|TRBV11-2|TRBJ2-1
TGTGCCAGCACCGGAAGACTAGCGGGGGGGTATGGTGAGCAGTTCTTC
CASTGRLAGGYGEQFF